This paragraph covers one T cell receptor beta chain sequence. Its antigen specificity is not known. No much larger clone exists at a distance of one base, and base qualities are not known. This sample is part of a study of T cells after somatic rescue of genetic block (TCRdb year 2020). With regard to the full study: What the study looked at was long-term robustness, specifically in a T-cell system that came about through somatic rescue of a genetic block in T-cell development.

Preparation of the library involved the immunoSEQ multiplex PCR assay. TCRdb took over this immuneACCESS table, retaining in-frame rearrangements with V and J assigned. Such tables are incomplete; in checked studies, under half of the missing clones stem from an unresolved V gene, and the remainder is unexplained. The sample table shows roughly 15,000 clones, and around 72% are seen once. The ten most abundant clones make up less than 25% of the sample. CDR1 and CDR2, per the germline V gene (reference sequence), are WNHNN and SYGVQD. From its cysteine to its phenylalanine, the CDR3 spans 16 amino acids. Of the read, only the CDR3 DNA is kept; its 48 bases are in frame from base 1. The junction shows trimming of 5 bases on V and 0 bases on J, plus 14 bases between the germline ends.

The chain is made from TRBV10-1 and TRBJ2-1; the D gene is unclear. The sequenced material came from peripheral blood mononuclear cells (PBMCs). The TCR was taken from a boy between 10 and 17 years old. CDR3 loop: CASSRGPGLSYNEQFF. The sequence in DNA is TGCGCCAGCAGTCGCGGACCGGGCCTCTCCTACAATGAGCAGTTCTTC.